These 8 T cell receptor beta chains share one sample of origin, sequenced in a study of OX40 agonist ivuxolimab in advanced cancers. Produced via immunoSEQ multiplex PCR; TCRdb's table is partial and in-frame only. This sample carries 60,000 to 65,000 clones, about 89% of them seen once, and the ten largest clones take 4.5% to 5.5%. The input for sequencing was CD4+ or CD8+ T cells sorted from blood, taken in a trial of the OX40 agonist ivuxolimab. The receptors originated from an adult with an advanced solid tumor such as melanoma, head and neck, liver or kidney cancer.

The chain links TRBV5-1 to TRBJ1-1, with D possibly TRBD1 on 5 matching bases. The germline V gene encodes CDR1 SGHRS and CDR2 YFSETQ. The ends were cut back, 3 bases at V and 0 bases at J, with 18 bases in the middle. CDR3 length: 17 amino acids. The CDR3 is CASSSSPGGLMNTEAFF. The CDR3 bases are TGCGCCAGCAGCTCCTCGCCGGGGGGACTAATGAACACTGAAGCTTTCTTT.

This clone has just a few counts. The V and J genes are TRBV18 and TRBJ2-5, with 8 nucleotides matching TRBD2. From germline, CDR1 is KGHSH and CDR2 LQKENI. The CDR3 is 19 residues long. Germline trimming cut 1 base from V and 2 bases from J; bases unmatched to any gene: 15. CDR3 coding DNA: TGTGCCAGCTCACCACTCCCGGGAGGGCCTCTCCGGAATCAAGAGACCCAGTACTTC. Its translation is CASSPLPGGPLRNQETQYF.

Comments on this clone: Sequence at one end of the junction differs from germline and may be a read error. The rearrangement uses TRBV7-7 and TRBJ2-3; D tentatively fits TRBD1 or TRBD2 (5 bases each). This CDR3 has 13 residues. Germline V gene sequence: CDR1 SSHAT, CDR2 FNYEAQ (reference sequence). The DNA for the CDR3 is TGTGCTAGCAGCTTAGGGTGGGGGGATACGCAGTATTTT. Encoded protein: CASSLGWGDTQYF.

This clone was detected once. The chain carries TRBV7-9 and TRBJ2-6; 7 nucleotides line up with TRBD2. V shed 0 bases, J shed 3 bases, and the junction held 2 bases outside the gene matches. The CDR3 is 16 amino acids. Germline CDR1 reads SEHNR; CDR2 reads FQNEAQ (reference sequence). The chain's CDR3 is CASSLAGRVGANVLTF. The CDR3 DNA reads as TGTGCCAGCAGCTTAGCGGGGAGGGTTGGGGCCAACGTCCTGACTTTC.

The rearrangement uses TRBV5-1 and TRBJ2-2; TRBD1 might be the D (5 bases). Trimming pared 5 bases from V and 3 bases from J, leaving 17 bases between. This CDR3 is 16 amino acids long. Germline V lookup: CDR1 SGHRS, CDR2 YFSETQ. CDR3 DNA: TGCGCCAGCAGTCTCCCCGCCCCAGGGCACACCGGGGAGCTGTTTTTT. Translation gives CASSLPAPGHTGELFF.

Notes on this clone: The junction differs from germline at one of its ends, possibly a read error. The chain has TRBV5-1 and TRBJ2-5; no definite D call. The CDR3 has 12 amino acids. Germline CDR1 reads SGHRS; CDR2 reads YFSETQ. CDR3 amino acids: CASSLYQETQYF. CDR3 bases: TGCGCCAGCAGCTTGTACCAGGAGACCCAGTACTTC.

CDR3 coding DNA: TGTGCCAGCAGCGGGGGCCCGGCGCACCCAAATGAAAAACTGTTTTTT. Its protein is CASSGGPAHPNEKLFF. The gene calls are TRBV9 and TRBJ1-4; D is possibly TRBD1 (5 bases). The CDR3 contains 16 residues. V lost 3 bases and J lost 5, with 17 bases in between. Germline assignment: CDR1 SGDLS and CDR2 YYNGEE.

CDR3: CASSLVRQLTQNTGELFF. DNA for the CDR3: TGTGCCAGCAGCTTAGTCCGGCAGCTCACCCAGAACACCGGGGAGCTGTTTTTT. The V call is TRBV7-8, the J call TRBJ2-2; D is unresolved. The CDR3 sequence is 18 residues long. V lost 1 base and J lost 1, with 16 bases in between. CDR1 is SGHVS, CDR2 FQNEAQ, per germline.